What follows are 16 T cell receptor beta chains derived from one specimen sequenced in a study of T cell repertoires in cytomegalovirus infection. MiXCR, applied by TCRdb to the reads, yields one record per CDR3 protein. Altogether under 250,000 distinct CDR3 sequences are present, 12% being singletons, with the ten largest covering roughly 1.7%. Sequencing was performed on PBMCs. These receptors came from a human donor in good health (CMV status not recorded). Some clones in this sample may be carry-over from other donors' samples.

This clonotype was seen repeatedly, ten times or more. The chain has TRBV11-3 and TRBJ1-6; weak D call: TRBD1 (5 bases). V was trimmed by 5 bases and J by 9 bases, leaving 11 bases between them. The CDR3 is 13 residues long. Germline assignment: CDR1 SGHNT and CDR2 YENEEA. The CDR3 is CASSRIRVSPLHF. The CDR3 nucleotides read TGTGCCAGCAGCCGTATCAGGGTTTCACCCCTCCACTTT.

This clonotype was seen repeatedly, ten times or more. This rearrangement joins TRBV11-2 to TRBJ2-2; a possible D gene is TRBD1 (6 bases). Germline CDR1 SGHAT, CDR2 FQNNGV. V was pared by 10 bases and J by 2 bases, with 8 bases between. The CDR3 contains 12 residues. CDR3 in DNA: TGTGCCACGGGACAAAACACCGGGGAGCTGTTTTTT. Its protein is CATGQNTGELFF.

The chain carries TRBV29-1 and TRBJ2-1, with TRBD2 matching over 8 bases. This CDR3 region has 14 residues. V shed 2 bases, J shed 1 base, and the junction held 1 base outside the gene matches. The germline V gene encodes CDR1 SQVTM and CDR2 ANQGSEA. CDR3 protein: CSVETSGSYNEQFF. DNA for the CDR3: TGCAGCGTTGAAACTAGCGGATCCTACAATGAGCAGTTCTTC.

This clonotype was detected ten times or more. The CDR3 DNA follows: TGTGCCAGCAGTCGGGGGCCGGCCCTGGACGATAACTATGGCTACACCTTC. Its translation is CASSRGPALDDNYGYTF. The V call is TRBV7-2, the J call TRBJ1-2; tentative D call: TRBD1 (6 bases). CDR3 length equals 17 residues. The V end lost 6 bases, the J end lost 1 base, and 21 bases lay between the germline ends. Looked up from germline, CDR1 is SGHTA and CDR2 is FQGNSA.

This rearrangement joins TRBV4-3 to TRBJ1-2; perhaps TRBD1 as D (6 bases). The CDR3 is made up of 15 amino acids. Trimming removed 1 base from V and 8 bases from J, with 17 bases in between. Germline V lookup: CDR1 LGHNA, CDR2 YSLEER. The CDR3 sequence: CASSQGGRGSGGYTF. Here the CDR3 DNA reads TGCGCCAGCAGCCAAGGTGGCAGGGGATCGGGGGGCTACACCTTC.

This clonotype showed up just a few times. The chain combines TRBV6-2 or TRBV6-3 with TRBJ2-5, with unresolved D. The CDR3 runs to 15 residues. V dropped 0 bases and J dropped 5 bases, with 13 bases sitting between them. Looked up from germline, CDR1 is MNHEY and CDR2 is SVGEGT. CDR3: CASSYSSGGKETQYF. DNA of the CDR3: TGTGCCAGCAGTTACTCGTCCGGTGGGAAGGAGACCCAGTACTTC.

This clonotype occurred many times. J is TRBJ1-1 and V is TRBV5-1; no clear D gene. Per germline, CDR1 SGHRS and CDR2 YFSETQ. The CDR3 totals 16 residues. The V and J ends lost 1 base and 0 bases respectively, with 13 bases between them. CDR3 bases: TGCGCCAGCAGCTTGTCGATTGGGCCGATGAACACTGAAGCTTTCTTT. This sequence encodes CASSLSIGPMNTEAFF.

This clonotype was seen a handful of times. The J gene is TRBJ2-2, the V gene TRBV24-1; 9 nucleotides align to TRBD1. V dropped 3 bases and J dropped 1; count of bases not matched to a gene: 17. Germline lookup yields CDR1 KGHDR and CDR2 SFDVKD. CDR3 length: 21 residues. The CDR3 DNA reads TGTGCCACCAGTGATACCCCTTCGGACAGGGGTCAGGAAAAGAACACCGGGGAGCTGTTTTTT. It yields the protein CATSDTPSDRGQEKNTGELFF.

This clonotype was counted only a few times. J is TRBJ2-7 and V is TRBV14; 7 positions match TRBD2. This CDR3 contains 18 residues. The V gene end was trimmed by 2 bases and the J gene end by 0 bases; junction bases not matched to a gene: 13. The germline V gene has CDR1 SGHDN and CDR2 FVKESK. The DNA for the CDR3 is TGTGCCAGCAGCCAACAATTTTATGCGGGAGACCCCTCCTACGAGCAGTACTTC. This gives the protein CASSQQFYAGDPSYEQYF.

The chain couples TRBV28 to TRBJ1-5; a possible D gene is TRBD1 (5 bases). Germline CDR1 reads MDHEN; CDR2 reads SYDVKM. This CDR3 has 15 residues. Trimming took 3 bases from V and 10 from J, leaving 19 bases between them. The chain's CDR3 is CASSLIRSGRRPQHF. The CDR3 DNA sequence: TGTGCCAGCAGTTTGATACGATCGGGACGGCGTCCCCAGCATTTT.

This clonotype was detected ten times or more. V usage is TRBV25-1 and J usage is TRBJ2-3; D may correspond to TRBD1 or TRBD2 (5 bases each). V shed 2 bases and J shed 0 bases, with 12 bases lying between them. This CDR3 is built from 16 residues. Germline CDR1 MGHDK, CDR2 SYGVNS. CDR3 sequence reads: CASSERGASSTDTQYF. The CDR3 DNA reads as TGTGCCAGCAGTGAAAGAGGGGCCTCTAGCACAGATACGCAGTATTTT.

This clonotype has a handful of counts. The genes are TRBV29-1 and TRBJ2-3; 8 positions match TRBD1. The CDR3 contains 13 residues. J was trimmed by 6 bases and V by 6 bases; bases with no gene match: 8. Germline values: CDR1 SQVTM, CDR2 ANQGSEA. The CDR3 region has the DNA TGCAGCGTCGATAAGACAGGGGAGGATACGCAGTATTTT. It encodes CSVDKTGEDTQYF.

The table lists this clonotype with many counts. This chain uses TRBV4-3 with TRBJ1-4; 8 nucleotides match TRBD1. The trim removed 3 bases at V and 8 bases at J, leaving 8 bases unmatched. Germline CDR1 LGHNA, CDR2 YSLEER. The CDR3 totals 15 residues. CDR3 sequence (DNA): TGCGCCAGCAGCCAGAACAGGGGGACGGACGAAAAACTGTTTTTT. This gives the protein CASSQNRGTDEKLFF.

This clonotype was picked up many times. This chain joins TRBV12-3 or TRBV12-4 and TRBJ2-7, with D possibly TRBD1 on 6 matching bases. The CDR3 sequence is 14 residues long. Trimming left V 3 bases short and J 3 bases short, with 12 bases between. The DNA of the CDR3 is TGTGCCAGCAGTTTGATCGCCAGGGGCTACGAGCAGTACTTC. It is translated as CASSLIARGYEQYF.

This clonotype was detected a few times. The chain uses TRBV19 and TRBJ1-4; a weak D match, TRBD1 (5 bases). Trimming stripped 0 bases from V and 1 base from J, with 9 bases between. The CDR3 has 16 residues. CDR1 is LNHDA, CDR2 SQIVND, per germline (reference sequence). For the CDR3, the DNA is TGTGCCAGTAGTATAGATCCAAGGGGAACTAATGAAAAACTGTTTTTT. It encodes CASSIDPRGTNEKLFF. The full variable domain, its missing parts supplied by reference TRBV19 and TRBJ1-4, is DGGITQSPKYLFRKEGQNVTLSCEQNLNHDAMYWYRQDPGQGLRLIYYSQIVNDFQKGDIAEGYSVSREKKESFPLTVTSAQKNPTAFYLCASSIDPRGTNEKLFFGSGTQLSVL.

V usage is TRBV20-1 and J usage is TRBJ2-5; D uncertain. The V and J ends lost 6 bases and 3 bases respectively, with 26 bases between them. Germline CDR1 DFQATT, CDR2 SNEGSKA (reference sequence). This CDR3 contains 17 residues. The CDR3 protein is CSAIVKGSGFYKETQYF. CDR3 sequence (DNA): TGCAGTGCAATCGTAAAAGGGTCCGGGTTTTACAAAGAGACCCAGTACTTC.